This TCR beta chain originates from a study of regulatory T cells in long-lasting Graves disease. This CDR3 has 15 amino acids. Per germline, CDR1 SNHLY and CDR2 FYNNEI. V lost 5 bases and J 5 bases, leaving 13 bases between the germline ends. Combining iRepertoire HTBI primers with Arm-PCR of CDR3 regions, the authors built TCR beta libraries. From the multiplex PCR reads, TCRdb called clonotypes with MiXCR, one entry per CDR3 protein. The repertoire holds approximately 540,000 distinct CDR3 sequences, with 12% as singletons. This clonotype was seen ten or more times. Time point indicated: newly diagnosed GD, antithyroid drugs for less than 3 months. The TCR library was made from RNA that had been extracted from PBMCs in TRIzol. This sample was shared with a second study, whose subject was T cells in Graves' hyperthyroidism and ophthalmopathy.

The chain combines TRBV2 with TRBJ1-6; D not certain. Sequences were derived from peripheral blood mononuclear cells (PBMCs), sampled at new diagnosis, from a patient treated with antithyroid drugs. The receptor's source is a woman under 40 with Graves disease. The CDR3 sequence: CASSWVGADNSPLHF. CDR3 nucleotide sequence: TGTGCCAGCAGTTGGGTCGGCGCAGATAATTCACCCCTCCACTTT.